This T cell receptor beta chain comes out of a study of T-cell memory formation after mild COVID-19 (dated by TCRdb to the early 2020s). About the full investigation: TCR sequence clusters from the two donors were found to be largely donor specific. In two donors, T-cell clones that expanded and contracted after mild COVID-19 were followed by sequencing TCRalpha and TCRbeta repertoires longitudinally. The cohort was made up of two young adult volunteers, one female and one male, who were previously healthy. On the study overall, not on this receptor specifically: From day 15 to 85, contracting clones showed balanced CD4/CD8 phenotypes, whereas a second wave of clones that expanded from day 15 to 37 leaned towards CD4+. The study included only a couple of mild cases, and larger cohorts that include severe cases with pre-infection samples were judged to be necessary. SARS-CoV-2 specificity was not confirmed for the second-wave clones peaking on day 37. Some responding clones were found in pre-infection memory, which suggests that pre-existing cross-reactive memory T cells took part in the SARS-CoV-2 response. Contracting CD4+ clones were found mainly in CM and EM memory subsets, while CD8+ clones were enriched in EMRA.

The V and J ends are trimmed by 5 bases and 0 bases, leaving 13 bases between them. Via the germline V gene (reference sequence), CDR1 is SEHNR and CDR2 FQNEAQ. From cysteine to phenylalanine, the CDR3 is 15 amino acids long. This entry keeps only the CDR3 DNA: 45 bases, framed from base 1. Ficoll-Paque density gradient centrifugation was the method used to isolate PBMCs. As for this clonotype: The antigen it recognizes is unknown. Base qualities were left out, and no much larger clone turns up one base away.

The sequencer was an Illumina NovaSeq 6000. Using 5'RACE with constant-segment primers, TCRalpha and TCRbeta cDNA libraries were constructed, with sample barcodes and unique molecular identifiers added in the process. RNA was extracted from every sample with Trizol reagent. The libraries were amplified in two PCR steps, and the second step added a second sample barcode and Illumina TruSeq adapters. Sequencing of the libraries was done on an Illumina NovaSeq, producing 2 x 150 bp paired-end reads. The paper's processing steps were these. Reads were demultiplexed and collapsed into UMI-guided consensus sequences with migec v1.2.7. Using mixcr v2.1.11, UMI consensuses were aligned to TRA and TRB V and J templates and then assembled into clonotypes. A clonotype was counted as expanded or contracted only if both edgeR and NoisET called the change significant, with noise models trained on biological replicates. For edgeR calls, the cutoffs were a false discovery rate-adjusted p below 0.01 and a log2 fold-change threshold of 1. As an exploratory analysis of dynamics, max-normalized trajectories of the 1000 most abundant clonotypes were examined by PCA with hierarchical clustering. The CD4 or CD8 phenotype of responding clones was assigned using the separately sequenced CD4+ and CD8+ repertoires. TCRdb's own reprocessing of the public reads used fastp at Q25 and MiXCR and kept productive beta chains. Rows with a matching CDR3 protein are joined into one entry that keeps the most common DNA and genes. These V and J calls rely on TCRdb rather than the paper's analysis. For this sample the table gives approximately 480,000 distinct CDR3 sequences, of which about 18% were detected only once. The ten largest clones take up 10% to 15% of the sample.

The chain is encoded by TRBV7-9 joined to TRBJ2-5; the D gene is perhaps TRBD1, from 6 matching bases. This clonotype originated in an adult woman who had mild COVID-19 (a few samples of this study predate the infection). The sample titles of this study are shuffled in the database, so cell type and time point are left out; the donor was told from shared clones. Material for sequencing was PBMCs or a T cell subset sorted from them (not recorded which). The CDR3 sequence is CASSTRQAYQETQYF. The bases read TGTGCCAGCAGCACTCGACAGGCCTACCAAGAGACCCAGTACTTC.